This passage covers 25 T cell receptor beta chains from one sample sequenced in a study of T cell clonality in common variable immunodeficiency. No antigen has been identified for these receptors. Findings and caveats of the study: In common variable immunodeficiency, TCR beta chains reportedly carried fewer deletions and N-nucleotide insertions.

TCRdb's copy holds only in-frame clones and misses some; the assay was immunoSEQ multiplex PCR. In total the sample includes more than 20,000 clones, none of them seen once. Sequencing used peripheral blood mononuclear cells. Receptors originate from a human donor with common variable immunodeficiency.

This clone came up a few times. Sequencing ends 3 residues short of the CDR3 end; the germline J gene provides the rest. The rearrangement joins TRBV19 to TRBJ2-5; 9 bases are shared with TRBD2. After removal of 2 bases from V and 5 bases from J, the junction contained 12 bases not matched to a gene. The germline CDR1 and CDR2 sequences are LNHDA and SQIVND (reference sequence). This CDR3 is 17 amino acids long. The part of the CDR3 DNA that was read is TGTGCCAGTAGTATAAGAGGGGGCGGGAGGGCCCGGGAGACC. Protein sequence: CASSIRGGGRARET. The entire CDR3 protein reads CASSIRGGGRARETQYF.

This clone was detected many times. The read finishes 3 residues shy of the CDR3 end, and the germline J gene is used to complete it. The chain couples TRBV7-8 to TRBJ1-5; no firm D call. Germline lookup yields CDR1 SGHVS and CDR2 FQNEAQ. The CDR3 contains 13 residues. V was shortened by 1 base and J by 4 bases, with 5 bases between the two germline ends. The DNA read from the CDR3 is TGTGCCAGCAGCTTAGTCAATAATCAGCCC. This codes for CASSLVNNQP. The entire CDR3 reads CASSLVNNQPQHF.

This clone occurred many times. The read is 3 residues too short to cover the CDR3 end, so that end is filled in from the germline J gene. This chain connects TRBV7-3 to TRBJ2-5, with 9 positions matching TRBD1. CDR1 and CDR2 from the germline V gene are SGHTA and FQGTGA. This CDR3 has 21 residues. Germline trimming cut 1 base from V and 0 bases from J; bases unmatched to any gene: 18. The sequenced part of the CDR3 DNA is TGTGCCAGCAGCTTAAGGGGGGCTGGACAGGGGCGGCGTACCAACCAAGAGACC. Protein product: CASSLRGAGQGRRTNQET. Given in full, the CDR3 is CASSLRGAGQGRRTNQETQYF.

With regard to this clone: The read terminates 3 residues before the CDR3 end, so the remaining end is supplied by the germline J gene. The V gene is TRBV2, the J gene TRBJ2-1, with 7 nucleotides matching TRBD2. This CDR3 region has 12 residues. The V gene's germline CDR1 is SNHLY and CDR2 FYNNEI. V shed 4 bases and J 7 bases; nucleotides not matched to a gene: 1. CDR3 in amino acids: CASSGGGNEQFF. The DNA read from the CDR3 is TGTGCCAGCAGTGGGGGGGGTAATGAG.

Turning to this clone: The sequenced fragment ends 3 residues before the CDR3 boundary, so the rest is inferred from the germline J gene. V usage is TRBV7-2 and J usage is TRBJ1-2; D is unclear. CDR3 length equals 11 residues. Germline CDR1 and CDR2: SGHTA and FQGNSA. CDR3 bases read: TGTGCCAGCAGCGCCTTGTCCCTA. It is translated as CASSALSL. The entire CDR3 is CASSALSLYTF. Using reference TRBV7-2 and TRBJ1-2 for the parts outside the CDR3, the full variable domain is GAGVSQSPSNKVTEKGKDVELRCDPISGHTALYWYRQSLGQGLEFLIYFQGNSAPDKSGLPSDRFSAERTGGSVSTLTIQRTQQEDSAVYLCASSALSLYTFGSGTRLTVV.

The table lists this clone with many counts. The read halts 3 residues ahead of the CDR3 end, with the missing end drawn from the germline J gene. The V and J genes are TRBV2 and TRBJ2-7; tentative D call: TRBD1 (5 bases). V was clipped by 9 bases and J by 3 bases, with 18 bases between them. The CDR3 covers 14 residues. Germline CDR1 is SNHLY and CDR2 is FYNNEI. Partial CDR3 DNA: TGTGCCAGAAAAGGGGCACGATCGGGCTACGAG. Translated: CARKGARSGYE. The whole CDR3 reads CARKGARSGYEQYF.

This clone was seen many times. The DNA ends 3 residues before the CDR3 does, and the rest of the CDR3 is filled in from the germline J gene. This rearrangement joins TRBV18 to TRBJ1-5; D is unclear. The CDR3 has 15 residues. The germline CDR1 and CDR2 sequences are KGHSH and LQKENI. V was shortened by 1 base and J by 3 bases, with 10 bases between the two germline ends. The CDR3 sequence is CASSPQKGSNQPQHF. The part of the CDR3 DNA that was read is TGTGCCAGCTCACCACAGAAAGGGTCCAATCAGCCC. The entire variable domain, with the rest obtained from reference TRBV18 and TRBJ1-5, is as follows: NAGVMQNPRHLVRRRGQEARLRCSPMKGHSHVYWYRQLPEEGLKFMVYLQKENIIDESGMPKERFSAEFPKEGPSILRIQQVVRGDSAAYFCASSPQKGSNQPQHFGDGTRLSIL.

Ten or more counts support this clone. The read ends 3 residues early relative to the CDR3; the germline J gene fills the gap. The V call is TRBV6-1, the J call TRBJ2-7, with D maybe TRBD1 (6 bases). Germline loops: CDR1 MNHNS, CDR2 SASEGT. The V gene lost 6 bases and the J gene lost 2 bases, with 20 bases spanning the gap. CDR3 size: 16 residues. CDR3 DNA (partial): TGTGCCAGCAGAGAACAGGGTCTTTATGGAACCTACGAG. It is translated as CASREQGLYGTYE. The whole CDR3 protein is CASREQGLYGTYEQYF.

This clone was seen many times. The covered CDR3 bases are TGTGCCAGCAAGCGGGACAGGAACTACAATGAG. Translation: CASKRDRNYNE. The whole CDR3 protein is CASKRDRNYNEQFF. The chain recombines TRBV7-3 with TRBJ2-1, with D perhaps TRBD1 (8 bases). The read stops 3 residues short of the end of the CDR3; the missing end is completed from the germline J gene. Germline V lookup: CDR1 SGHTA, CDR2 FQGTGA. Trimming removed 7 bases at V and 3 bases at J, with 13 bases between. The CDR3 is 14 amino acids. The full variable domain, its missing parts supplied by reference TRBV7-3 and TRBJ2-1, is GAGVSQTPSNKVTEKGKYVELRCDPISGHTALYWYRQSLGQGPEFLIYFQGTGAADDSGLPNDRFFAVRPEGSVSTLKIQRTERGDSAVYLCASKRDRNYNEQFFGPGTRLTVL.

This clone has ten or more counts. The read terminates 3 residues before the CDR3 end, so the remaining end is supplied by the germline J gene. The chain joins TRBV20-1 to TRBJ2-3; 7 nucleotides line up with TRBD1. The CDR3 consists of 14 residues. The ends lost 0 bases at V and 2 bases at J; junction bases unmatched: 2. Germline V gives CDR1 DFQATT, CDR2 SNEGSKA (reference sequence). The CDR3 DNA, read in part, is TGCAGTGCTAGAGAGGGACAGCTCACAGATACG. Its protein is CSAREGQLTDT. The entire CDR3 protein reads CSAREGQLTDTQYF.

A few counts support this clone. The read ends 3 residues early relative to the CDR3; the germline J gene fills the gap. The chain combines TRBV7-8 with TRBJ1-1; 7 bases map to TRBD1. The CDR3 totals 18 residues. Germline CDR1 reads SGHVS; CDR2 reads FQNEAQ. V lost 1 base to trimming and J lost 2 bases; unmatched junction nucleotides: 13. CDR3 sequence reads: CASSLGQAGGRVNTEAFF. Incomplete CDR3 DNA: TGTGCCAGCAGCTTAGGGCAAGCAGGGGGGAGGGTTAACACTGAA.

This clone was found many times. The CDR3 goes on 3 residues after the read ends, and that part is filled in from the germline J gene. V is TRBV20-1 and J is TRBJ2-5; TRBD1 might be the D (6 bases). Germline CDR1 reads DFQATT; CDR2 reads SNEGSKA (reference sequence). Trimming shortened V by 5 bases and J by 3 bases, and 10 bases separated the two germline ends. The length of the CDR3 is 12 residues. CDR3 amino acids: CSAARTEETQYF. The covered CDR3 bases are TGCAGTGCTGCGAGGACAGAAGAGACC.

This clone showed up many times. The read terminates 3 residues before the CDR3 end, so the remaining end is supplied by the germline J gene. This chain joins TRBV5-1 and TRBJ1-1; possibly TRBD1 for D (6 bases). CDR1 and CDR2 from the germline V gene are SGHRS and YFSETQ. The CDR3 covers 16 residues. V shed 0 bases and J shed 0 bases, with 12 bases lying between them. The CDR3 sequence: CASSLDRARMNTEAFF. The covered CDR3 bases are TGCGCCAGCAGCTTGGACAGGGCTCGGATGAACACTGAA.

This clone came up many times. The read is 3 residues too short to cover the CDR3 end, so that end is filled in from the germline J gene. The chain couples TRBV6-2 or TRBV6-3 to TRBJ1-2; D is unresolved. This CDR3 comprises 14 residues. Germline V CDR1 and CDR2: MNHEY, SVGEGT. Trimming cost V 4 bases and J 2 bases, with 11 bases left between them. The CDR3 loop reads CASSFQHVNYGYTF. The CDR3 bases that were read are TGTGCCAGCAGTTTTCAACACGTCAACTATGGC.

The table lists this clone with many counts. The read comes to an end 3 residues before the CDR3 does, leaving the germline J gene to fill in the end. The chain employs TRBV30 and TRBJ1-5, with D possibly matching TRBD1 (6 bases). The V end lost 3 bases, the J end lost 3 bases, and 15 bases lay between the germline ends. This CDR3 spans 15 amino acids. Germline V gene sequence: CDR1 GTSNPN, CDR2 SVGIG (reference sequence). The DNA read from the CDR3 is TGTGCCTGGAGCCTCTTAGGACAGTCCAATCAGCCC. Translation gives CAWSLLGQSNQP. The entire CDR3 reads CAWSLLGQSNQPQHF.

In this sample, this clone turned up many times. Read data end 3 residues before the CDR3 end; the end is taken from the germline J gene. The gene calls are TRBV20-1 and TRBJ2-3; no definite D call. CDR1 is DFQATT, CDR2 SNEGSKA, per germline (reference sequence). V lost 4 bases and J 0 bases, leaving 17 bases between the germline ends. This CDR3 has 16 amino acids. CDR3 DNA (partial): TGCAGTGCTAAGTACGCCGCGGAAGCTAGCACAGATACG. It yields the protein CSAKYAAEASTDT. The whole CDR3 is CSAKYAAEASTDTQYF.

This clone has ten or more counts. The DNA ends 3 residues before the CDR3 does, and the rest of the CDR3 is filled in from the germline J gene. The V call is TRBV6-2 or TRBV6-3, the J call TRBJ2-3; TRBD2 matches at 8 bases. This CDR3 has 14 residues. The ends lost 6 bases at V and 3 bases at J; junction bases unmatched: 5. The V gene's germline CDR1 is MNHEY and CDR2 SVGEGT. The covered CDR3 bases are TGTGCCAGCAGGCAGCGGGAGTTTACAGATACG. This codes for CASRQREFTDT. The CDR3, in full, reads CASRQREFTDTQYF.

This clone has a count of ten or more. The read ends 3 residues early relative to the CDR3; the germline J gene fills the gap. The V and J genes are TRBV7-3 and TRBJ2-7; 14 bases are a match to TRBD2. V shed 5 bases, J shed 3 bases, and the junction held 9 bases outside the gene matches. Germline V gene lookup returns CDR1 SGHTA and CDR2 FQGTGA. The CDR3 totals 17 residues. Incomplete CDR3 DNA: TGTGCCAGCAGCCCGGTCGGGGGACTAGCGGGAGTCTACGAG. Its translation: CASSPVGGLAGVYE. The entire CDR3 protein reads CASSPVGGLAGVYEQYF.

This clone was detected ten times or more. CDR3 residues: CSVEDRGTSGGSYEQYF. CDR3 DNA, as far as it was read: TGCAGCGTTGAAGATCGGGGGACCTCAGGCGGCTCCTACGAG. V usage is TRBV29-1 and J usage is TRBJ2-7, with D possibly being TRBD2 (6 bases). The read ends 3 residues shy of where the CDR3 ends; the end is completed using the germline J gene. CDR1 SQVTM and CDR2 ANQGSEA come from the germline V gene. The V end was cut by 0 bases, the J end by 0 bases, with 18 bases between. CDR3 length: 17 amino acids.

In the case of this clone: Read sequence stops 3 residues before the CDR3 end, and the germline J gene provides the missing end. V is TRBV5-5 and J is TRBJ1-5; 8 bases are a match to TRBD1. The length of the CDR3 is 15 residues. V was pared by 4 bases and J by 7 bases, with 10 bases of the junction left unmatched. Per germline, CDR1 SGHKS and CDR2 YYEKEE (reference sequence). The CDR3 loop reads CASSRDDRGKQPQHF. The DNA read from the CDR3 is TGTGCCAGCAGCCGTGATGACAGGGGAAAGCAGCCC.

This clone showed up many times. Sequencing ends 3 residues short of the CDR3 end; the germline J gene provides the rest. V usage is TRBV6-1 and J usage is TRBJ1-6; TRBD1 might be the D (6 bases). The CDR3 has 13 amino acids. The germline V gene encodes CDR1 MNHNS and CDR2 SASEGT. The CDR3 loop is CASSGVQGTPLHF. The CDR3 bases that were read are TGTGCCAGCAGTGGGGTACAGGGAACTCCC.

This clone has ten or more counts. The read ends 3 residues early relative to the CDR3; the germline J gene fills the gap. V and J are TRBV30 and TRBJ1-1; D call uncertain. CDR1 and CDR2 from the germline V gene are GTSNPN and SVGIG (reference sequence). Trimming took 0 bases from V and 0 from J, leaving 5 bases between them. The CDR3 spans 13 residues. The DNA read from the CDR3 is TGTGCCTGGAGTGTACTCGTGAACACTGAA. Its translation is CAWSVLVNTE. The CDR3 as a whole reads CAWSVLVNTEAFF.

This clone has a count of ten or more. The read stops 3 residues short of the end of the CDR3; the missing end is completed from the germline J gene. This chain uses TRBV6-2 or TRBV6-3 with TRBJ2-5; TRBD1 agrees at 7 bases. The V gene end was trimmed by 5 bases and the J gene end by 2 bases; junction bases not matched to a gene: 11. CDR1 MNHEY and CDR2 SVGEGT come from the germline V gene. The CDR3 length is 16 residues. The CDR3 sequence is CASSRQGRFAQETQYF. The part of the CDR3 DNA that was read is TGTGCCAGCAGTCGACAGGGCCGCTTCGCGCAAGAGACC.

This clone was found many times. Read sequence stops 3 residues before the CDR3 end, and the germline J gene provides the missing end. The rearrangement joins TRBV28 to TRBJ2-3, with 11 bases lining up with TRBD2. V gave up 3 bases and J gave up 4 bases; unmatched junction bases: 9. The germline V gene has CDR1 MDHEN and CDR2 SYDVKM. The length of the CDR3 is 17 residues. The CDR3 spells CASSFQPLAGGPDTQYF. The sequenced part of the CDR3 DNA is TGTGCCAGCAGTTTCCAACCCTTAGCGGGGGGGCCAGATACG.

Ten or more counts support this clone. The read ends 3 residues shy of where the CDR3 ends; the end is completed using the germline J gene. The chain has TRBV20-1 and TRBJ1-5; 12 bases line up with TRBD1. Germline loops: CDR1 DFQATT, CDR2 SNEGSKA (reference sequence). V lost 5 bases and J lost 6; bases outside the gene matches: 11. The CDR3 is 16 amino acids. Partial CDR3 DNA: TGCAGTGCTCTCCGGGCCGGGACAGGGGGCCGTCAGCCC. This codes for CSALRAGTGGRQP. The full CDR3 is CSALRAGTGGRQPQHF.